This is a list of T cell receptor beta chains from one sample in a study of T cells in Graves' hyperthyroidism and ophthalmopathy. One entry per CDR3 protein, called by TCRdb with MiXCR from the multiplex PCR reads. The table lists 400,000 to 600,000 distinct CDR3 sequences, less than 25% of them singletons, with around a quarter in the top ten. Sequencing was performed on blood. The source of these receptors is a man younger than 30 with Graves' hyperthyroidism. Each CDR3 is given with its conserved first and last residue. The order of the fields is J gene, clone size, D gene, V gene, CDR3 DNA, CDR3 protein. D genes are given only for firm matches. The listing skips clone size in some rows; elsewhere it reads once, few, many or a size class.

>TRBJ1-2|many|.|TRBV28
TGTGCCAGCAGTTTACGGGATTATAACTATGGCTACACCTTC
CASSLRDYNYGYTF
>TRBJ2-3|many|.|TRBV6-1
TGTGCCAGCAGCAACCGGGGCGAAGATACGCAGTATTTT
CASSNRGEDTQYF
>TRBJ1-1|many|.|TRBV27
TGTGCCAGCAGCCAGGGCTGGAGGACTGAAGCTTTCTTT
CASSQGWRTEAFF
>TRBJ2-5|many|TRBD1|TRBV2
TGTGCCAGCGCAGGACAGGTCCAAGAGACCCAGTACTTC
CASAGQVQETQYF
>TRBJ2-5|many|TRBD1|TRBV12-3/TRBV12-4
TGTGCCAGCAGAACGACAGGGTTGGAGACCCAGTACTTC
CASRTTGLETQYF
>TRBJ2-7|.|TRBD1|TRBV10-3
TGTGCCATCAGTGAGTCCAGGGGGACGCCTTCCTACGAGCAGTACTTC
CAISESRGTPSYEQYF
>TRBJ1-1|many|.|TRBV24-1
TGTGCCACCAGTGATGCAGACAGAGCTGAAGCTTTCTTT
CATSDADRAEAFF
>TRBJ2-4|.|.|TRBV12-3/TRBV12-4
TGTGCCAGCAGTACCGGGGTCCTAGCCAAAAACATTCAGTACTTC
CASSTGVLAKNIQYF
>TRBJ2-5|.|TRBD2|TRBV10-1
TGCGCCAGCAAAGGTCAAGGGGGGCTAGCGGGGTGCCAAGAGACCCAGTACTTC
CASKGQGGLAGCQETQYF
>TRBJ1-1|.|.|TRBV20-1
TGCAGTGCCCGGACCCCTGGGAGCACTGAAGCTTTCTTT
CSARTPGSTEAFF
>TRBJ1-6|.|.|TRBV2
TGTGCCAGCAGGGACGGAAATTCACCCCTCCACTTT
CASRDGNSPLHF
>TRBJ1-5|many|TRBD1|TRBV12-3/TRBV12-4
TGTGCCAGCAGGGTCTGGGACAGGGGCAATCAGCCCCAGCATTTT
CASRVWDRGNQPQHF
>TRBJ1-1|many|.|TRBV20-1
TGCAGTGCTAACGTGGGGAGCACTGAAGCTTTCTTT
CSANVGSTEAFF
>TRBJ2-4|.|.|TRBV2
TGTGCCAGCAGTGAAATGGAGGAGAACATTCAGTACTTC
CASSEMEENIQYF
>TRBJ1-5|many|.|TRBV24-1
TGTGCCACCAGTGACCCGGGATTGGAGCAGCCCCAGCATTTT
CATSDPGLEQPQHF
>TRBJ2-5|.|.|TRBV5-6
TGTGCCAGCAGCTCCGACGGCCGCTCTCAGTACTTC
CASSSDGRSQYF
>TRBJ1-2|many|.|TRBV28
TGTGCCAGCACCTCAGGGCAGGTGGACTACACCTTC
CASTSGQVDYTF
>TRBJ1-1|many|.|TRBV7-2
TGTGCCAGCAGCTTGAACTGGGCAGGGACTGAAGCTTTCTTT
CASSLNWAGTEAFF
>TRBJ2-2|few|.|TRBV11-3
TGTGCCAGCAGCTCGCCAGGGCGGGCCGGGGAGCTGTTTTTT
CASSSPGRAGELFF
>TRBJ1-5|.|TRBD1|TRBV12-3/TRBV12-4
TGTGCCAGCAGCTCGGACAGGGCGGATCAGCCCCAGCATTTT
CASSSDRADQPQHF
>TRBJ1-2|many|TRBD1|TRBV6-2/TRBV6-3
TGTGCCAGCAGAGATCCCGGGACAGGGGGCCTCTCTGGGGGCTACACCTTC
CASRDPGTGGLSGGYTF
>TRBJ1-2|many|TRBD1|TRBV28
TGTGCCAGCAGCTCGGGGACAGGGAGCATCTATGGCTACACCTTC
CASSSGTGSIYGYTF
>TRBJ1-2|.|.|TRBV4-1
TGCGCCAGCAGCCAGATCAAGGACTATGGCTACACCTTC
CASSQIKDYGYTF
>TRBJ2-5|.|TRBD2|TRBV5-1
TGCGCCAGCAGTACGAATGCGGGACTAGCCCTTTTGGAGACCGAGTACTTC
CASSTNAGLALLETEYF
>TRBJ1-1|.|.|TRBV10-3
TGTGCCATCAGGGAGGGACACACTGAAGCTTTCTTT
CAIREGHTEAFF
>TRBJ2-5|.|TRBD2|TRBV3-1
TGTGCCAGCAGCCATTCAGGGAGGGCCCAGTACTTC
CASSHSGRAQYF
>TRBJ1-1|.|.|TRBV18
TGTGCCAGCTCTTTTAAGGACACTGAAGCTTTCTTT
CASSFKDTEAFF
>TRBJ2-5|many|TRBD1|TRBV27
TGTGCCAGCAGTTTTGGCAGGGGGCTCGGGGAGACCCAGTACTTC
CASSFGRGLGETQYF
>TRBJ1-1|many|.|TRBV5-1
TGCGCCAGCAGCTTCCGGGACTCACATGAAGCTTTCTTT
CASSFRDSHEAFF
>TRBJ2-5|many|.|TRBV20-1
TGCAGTGCGGAGGTCGAATCTGAAGAGACCCAGTACTTC
CSAEVESEETQYF
>TRBJ1-2|many|.|TRBV28
TGTGCCAGCAGACTCGGGGCTCCTAACTATGGCTACACCTTC
CASRLGAPNYGYTF
>TRBJ2-7|.|TRBD2|TRBV12-3/TRBV12-4
TGTGCCAGCAGTTTCACCCCCAGCGGGAGGTCCCACGAGCAGTACTTC
CASSFTPSGRSHEQYF
>TRBJ2-7|few|TRBD2|TRBV7-2
TGTGCCAGCACAAATTGGGGGGGAACCTACGAGCAGTACTTC
CASTNWGGTYEQYF
>TRBJ2-7|many|TRBD1|TRBV6-2/TRBV6-3
TGTGCCAGCATTCAGGGGGTGGTTGGAGACGAGCAGTACTTC
CASIQGVVGDEQYF
>TRBJ2-3|many|TRBD2|TRBV29-1
TGCAGCGTTTGCAGCGGGGGGGCGACAGATACGCAGTATTTT
CSVCSGGATDTQYF
>TRBJ1-5|many|.|TRBV28
TGTGCCAGCAGACAGGTCATTGGTCAGCCCCAGCATTTT
CASRQVIGQPQHF
>TRBJ1-5|many|.|TRBV6-5
TGTGCCTCGAGGAGGGGCAGCAATCAGCCCCAGCATTTT
CASRRGSNQPQHF
>TRBJ1-1|many|TRBD1|TRBV20-1
TGCAGTGCAGGGGACAGACAGACTGAAGCTTTCTTT
CSAGDRQTEAFF
>TRBJ1-2|many|.|TRBV6-1
TGTGCCAGCAGTGAAGAGTGGGGAAAGGTCGATGGCTACACCTTC
CASSEEWGKVDGYTF
>TRBJ2-2|many|TRBD1|TRBV29-1
TGCAGCACCCGACAGGGGGACACCGGGGAGCTGTTTTTT
CSTRQGDTGELFF
>TRBJ1-2|.|TRBD1|TRBV6-5
TGTGCCAGCAGTTACTCAGGGGGCAGTAATGGCTACACCTTC
CASSYSGGSNGYTF
>TRBJ1-1|few|TRBD1|TRBV15
TGTGCCACCAGCAGCCGGACAGGAGTTACTGAAGCTTTCTTT
CATSSRTGVTEAFF
>TRBJ1-5|.|.|TRBV9
TGTGCCAGCAGCGCCGGGGGGAAGAATCAGCCCCAGCATTTT
CASSAGGKNQPQHF
>TRBJ1-1|many|.|TRBV6-1
TGTGCCAGCACAGGTTCAGGGGTGGCCACTGAAGCTTTCTTT
CASTGSGVATEAFF
>TRBJ1-5|many|.|TRBV2
TGTGCCAGCAGGCTTGAGGGCAATCAGCCCCAGCATTTT
CASRLEGNQPQHF
>TRBJ1-5|many|.|TRBV28
TGTGCCAGCAGTTTAGCCAGGGACAGCAATCAGCCCCAGCATTTT
CASSLARDSNQPQHF
>TRBJ2-5|few|.|TRBV5-4
TGTGCCAGCAGCTTGGAGGGGGTTAACTCGGAGACCCAGTACTTC
CASSLEGVNSETQYF
>TRBJ1-2|many|TRBD1|TRBV11-2
TGTGCCAGCAGCTCCTCCCGAGACAGGGAGTTTAACTATGGCTACACCTTC
CASSSSRDREFNYGYTF